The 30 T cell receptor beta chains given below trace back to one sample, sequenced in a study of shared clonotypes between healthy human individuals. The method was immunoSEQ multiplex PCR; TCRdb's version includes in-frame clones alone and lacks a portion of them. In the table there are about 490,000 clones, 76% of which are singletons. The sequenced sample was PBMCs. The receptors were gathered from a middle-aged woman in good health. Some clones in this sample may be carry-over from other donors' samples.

CDR3 sequence reads: CASSVLAGDKDTQYF. The DNA for the CDR3 is TGTGCCAGCAGTGTACTAGCGGGAGACAAAGATACGCAGTATTTT. This chain links TRBV27 with TRBJ2-3; 11 bases map to TRBD2. The germline gives CDR1 MNHEY, CDR2 SMNVEV (reference sequence). After removal of 5 bases from V and 5 bases from J, the junction contained 6 bases not matched to a gene. This CDR3 region has 15 residues.

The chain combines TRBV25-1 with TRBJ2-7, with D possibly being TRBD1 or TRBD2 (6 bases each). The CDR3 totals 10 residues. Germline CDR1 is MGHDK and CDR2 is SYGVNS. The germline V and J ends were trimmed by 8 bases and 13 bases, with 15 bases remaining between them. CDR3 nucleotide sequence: TGTGCCAGCGGACCCCCGGGGGCTTACTTC. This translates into CASGPPGAYF.

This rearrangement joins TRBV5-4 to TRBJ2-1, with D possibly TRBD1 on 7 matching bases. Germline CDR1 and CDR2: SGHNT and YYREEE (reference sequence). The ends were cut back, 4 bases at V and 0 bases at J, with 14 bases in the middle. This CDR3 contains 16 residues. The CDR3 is CASSLQGGSSYNEQFF. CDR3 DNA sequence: TGTGCCAGCAGCCTCCAGGGGGGAAGCTCCTACAATGAGCAGTTCTTC.

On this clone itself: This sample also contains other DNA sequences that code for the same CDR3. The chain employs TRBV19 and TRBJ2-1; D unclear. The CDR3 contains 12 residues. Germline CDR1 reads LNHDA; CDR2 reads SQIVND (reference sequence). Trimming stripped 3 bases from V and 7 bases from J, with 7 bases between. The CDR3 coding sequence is TGTGCCAGTAGTATTGGTGGGAATGAGCAGTTCTTC. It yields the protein CASSIGGNEQFF. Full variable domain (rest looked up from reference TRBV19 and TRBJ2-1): DGGITQSPKYLFRKEGQNVTLSCEQNLNHDAMYWYRQDPGQGLRLIYYSQIVNDFQKGDIAEGYSVSREKKESFPLTVTSAQKNPTAFYLCASSIGGNEQFFGPGTRLTVL.

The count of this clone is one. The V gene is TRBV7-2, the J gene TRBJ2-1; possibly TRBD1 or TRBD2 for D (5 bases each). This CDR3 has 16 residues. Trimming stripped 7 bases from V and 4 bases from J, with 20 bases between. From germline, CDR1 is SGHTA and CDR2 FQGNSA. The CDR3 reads CASTLEGTLSYNEQFF. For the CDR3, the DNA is TGTGCCAGCACCCTAGAGGGGACCCTCTCTTACAATGAGCAGTTCTTC.

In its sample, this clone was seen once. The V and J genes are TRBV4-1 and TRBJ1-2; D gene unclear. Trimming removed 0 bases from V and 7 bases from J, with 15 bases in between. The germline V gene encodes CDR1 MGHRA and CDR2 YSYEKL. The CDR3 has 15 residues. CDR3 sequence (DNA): TGCGCCAGCAGCCAAGATCCAGGTACTAGCGGTGGCTACACCTTC. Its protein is CASSQDPGTSGGYTF.

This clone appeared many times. The CDR3 sequence: CASSQDLGGHNEQFF. CDR3 DNA: TGTGCCAGCAGCCAAGATCTCGGGGGACACAATGAGCAGTTCTTC. The rearrangement links TRBV4-2 to TRBJ2-1; D perhaps matches TRBD2 (6 bases). The CDR3 extends over 15 amino acids. Germline CDR1 and CDR2: LGHNA and YNFKEQ. Trimming pared 0 bases from V and 5 bases from J, leaving 11 bases between.

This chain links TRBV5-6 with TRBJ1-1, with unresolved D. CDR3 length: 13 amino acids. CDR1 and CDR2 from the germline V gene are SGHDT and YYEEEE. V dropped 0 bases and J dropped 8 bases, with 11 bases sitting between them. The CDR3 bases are TGTGCCAGCAGCTTGGCCGGAAGAGGGGAAGCTTTCTTT. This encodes CASSLAGRGEAFF.

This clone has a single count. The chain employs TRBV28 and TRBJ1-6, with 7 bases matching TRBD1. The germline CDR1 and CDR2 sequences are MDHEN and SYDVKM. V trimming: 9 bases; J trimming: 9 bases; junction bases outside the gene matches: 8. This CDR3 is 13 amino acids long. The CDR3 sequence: CASTGVRSSPLHF. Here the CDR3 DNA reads TGTGCCAGTACAGGGGTTCGGAGTTCACCCCTCCACTTT.

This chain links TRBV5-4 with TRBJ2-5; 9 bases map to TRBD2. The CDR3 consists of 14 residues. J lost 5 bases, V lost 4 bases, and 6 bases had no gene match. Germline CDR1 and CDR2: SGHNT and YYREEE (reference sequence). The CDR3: CASSPGSGGETQYF. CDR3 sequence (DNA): TGTGCCAGCAGCCCCGGCAGCGGGGGGGAGACCCAGTACTTC.

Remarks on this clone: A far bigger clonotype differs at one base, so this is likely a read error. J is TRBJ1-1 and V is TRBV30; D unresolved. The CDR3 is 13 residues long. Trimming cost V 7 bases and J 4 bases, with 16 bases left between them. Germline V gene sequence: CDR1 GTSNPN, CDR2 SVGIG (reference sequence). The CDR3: CASRHPQSTEAFF. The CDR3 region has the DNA TGTGCCTCAAGACACCCCCAGAGCACTGAAGCTTTCTTT.

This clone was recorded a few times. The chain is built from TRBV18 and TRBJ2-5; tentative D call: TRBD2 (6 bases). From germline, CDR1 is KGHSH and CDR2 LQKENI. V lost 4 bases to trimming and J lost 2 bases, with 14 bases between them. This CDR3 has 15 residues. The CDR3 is CASSRAGHPQETQYF. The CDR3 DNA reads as TGTGCCAGCTCACGGGCGGGGCACCCACAAGAGACCCAGTACTTC.

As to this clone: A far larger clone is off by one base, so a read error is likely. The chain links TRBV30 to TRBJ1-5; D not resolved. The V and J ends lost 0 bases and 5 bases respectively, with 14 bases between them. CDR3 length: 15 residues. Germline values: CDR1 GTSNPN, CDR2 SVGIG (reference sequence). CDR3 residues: CAWSVPISGDQPQHF. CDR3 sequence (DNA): TGTGCCTGGAGTGTACCCATATCAGGCGATCAGCCCCAGCATTTT. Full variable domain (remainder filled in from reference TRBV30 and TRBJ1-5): SQTIHQWPATLVQPVGSPLSLECTVEGTSNPNLYWYRQAAGRGLQLLFYSVGIGQISSEVPQNLSASRPQDRQFILSSKKLLLSDSGFYLCAWSVPISGDQPQHFGDGTRLSIL.

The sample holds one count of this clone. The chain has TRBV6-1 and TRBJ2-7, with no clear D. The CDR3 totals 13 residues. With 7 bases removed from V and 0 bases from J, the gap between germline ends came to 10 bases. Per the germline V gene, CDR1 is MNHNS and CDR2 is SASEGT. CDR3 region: CASTRISSYEQYF. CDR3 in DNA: TGTGCCAGCACACGGATAAGCTCCTACGAGCAGTACTTC.

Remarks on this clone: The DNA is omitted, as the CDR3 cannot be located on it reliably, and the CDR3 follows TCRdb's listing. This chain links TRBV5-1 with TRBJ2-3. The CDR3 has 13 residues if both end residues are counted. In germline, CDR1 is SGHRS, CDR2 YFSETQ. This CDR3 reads CASTSVLTDTQYF.

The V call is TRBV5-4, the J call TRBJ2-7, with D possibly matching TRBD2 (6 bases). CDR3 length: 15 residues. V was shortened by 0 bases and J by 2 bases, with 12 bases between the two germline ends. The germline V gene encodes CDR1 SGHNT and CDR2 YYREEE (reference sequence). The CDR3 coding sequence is TGTGCCAGCAGCTTGGAGGTCGGGAGTCCCTACGAGCAGTACTTC. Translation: CASSLEVGSPYEQYF.

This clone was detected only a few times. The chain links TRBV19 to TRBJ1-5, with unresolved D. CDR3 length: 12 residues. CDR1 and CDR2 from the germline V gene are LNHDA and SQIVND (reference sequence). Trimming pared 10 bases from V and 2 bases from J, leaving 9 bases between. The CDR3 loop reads CATGGGNQPQHF. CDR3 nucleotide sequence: TGTGCCACAGGCGGGGGCAATCAGCCCCAGCATTTT.

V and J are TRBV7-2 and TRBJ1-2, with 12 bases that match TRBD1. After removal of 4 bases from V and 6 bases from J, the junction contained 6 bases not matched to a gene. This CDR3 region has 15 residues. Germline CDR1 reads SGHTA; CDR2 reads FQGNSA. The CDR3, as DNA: TGTGCCAGCAGCTCCCCGGGACAGGGGGCGCATGGCTACACCTTC. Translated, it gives CASSSPGQGAHGYTF.

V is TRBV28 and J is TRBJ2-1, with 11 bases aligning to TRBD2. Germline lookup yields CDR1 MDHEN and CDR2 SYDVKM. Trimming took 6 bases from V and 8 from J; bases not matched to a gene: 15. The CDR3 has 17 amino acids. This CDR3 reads CASSPDIAGGFRDEQFF. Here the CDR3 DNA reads TGTGCCAGCAGCCCTGATATAGCGGGAGGGTTTAGGGATGAGCAGTTCTTC. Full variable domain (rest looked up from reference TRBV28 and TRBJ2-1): DVKVTQSSRYLVKRTGEKVFLECVQDMDHENMFWYRQDPGLGLRLIYFSYDVKMKEKGDIPEGYSVSREKKERFSLILESASTNQTSMYLCASSPDIAGGFRDEQFFGPGTRLTVL.

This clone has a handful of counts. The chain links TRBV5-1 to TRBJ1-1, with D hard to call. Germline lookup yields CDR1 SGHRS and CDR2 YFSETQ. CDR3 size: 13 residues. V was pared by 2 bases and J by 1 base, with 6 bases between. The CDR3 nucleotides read TGCGCCAGCAGCTTCGAGTCGAACACTGAAGCTTTCTTT. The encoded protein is CASSFESNTEAFF.

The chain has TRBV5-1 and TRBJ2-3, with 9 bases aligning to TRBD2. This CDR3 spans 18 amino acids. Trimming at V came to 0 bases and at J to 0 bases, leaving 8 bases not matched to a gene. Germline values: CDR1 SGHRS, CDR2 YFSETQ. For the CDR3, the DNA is TGCGCCAGCAGCTTGGTTGACTGGACTAGCGCTAGCACAGATACGCAGTATTTT. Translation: CASSLVDWTSASTDTQYF.

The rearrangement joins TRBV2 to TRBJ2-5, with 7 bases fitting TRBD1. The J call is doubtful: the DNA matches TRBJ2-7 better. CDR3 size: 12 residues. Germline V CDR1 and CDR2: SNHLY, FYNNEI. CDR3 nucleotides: TGTGCCAGCACGGGACAGAGCTACGAGCAGTACTTC. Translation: CASTGQSYEQYF.

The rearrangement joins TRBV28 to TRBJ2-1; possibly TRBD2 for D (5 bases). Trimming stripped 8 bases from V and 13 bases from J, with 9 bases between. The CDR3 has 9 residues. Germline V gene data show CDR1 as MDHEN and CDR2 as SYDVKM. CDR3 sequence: CASGRYQFF. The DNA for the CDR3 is TGTGCCAGCGGGAGATATCAGTTCTTC.

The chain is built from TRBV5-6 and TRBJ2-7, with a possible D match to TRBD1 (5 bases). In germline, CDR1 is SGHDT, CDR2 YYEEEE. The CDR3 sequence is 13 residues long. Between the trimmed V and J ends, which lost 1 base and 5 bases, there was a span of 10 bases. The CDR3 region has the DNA TGTGCCAGCAGCTTGCAGGGTCCCCACGAGCAGTACTTC. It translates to CASSLQGPHEQYF. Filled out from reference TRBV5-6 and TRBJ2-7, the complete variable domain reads DAGVTQSPTHLIKTRGQQVTLRCSPKSGHDTVSWYQQALGQGPQFIFQYYEEEERQRGNFPDRFSGHQFPNYSSELNVNALLLGDSALYLCASSLQGPHEQYFGPGTRLTVT.

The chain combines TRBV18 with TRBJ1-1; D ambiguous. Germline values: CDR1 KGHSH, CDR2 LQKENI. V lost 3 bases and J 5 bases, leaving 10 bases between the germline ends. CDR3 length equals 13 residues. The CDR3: CASSPEVGTEAFF. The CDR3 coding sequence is TGTGCCAGCTCACCTGAAGTGGGGACTGAAGCTTTCTTT.

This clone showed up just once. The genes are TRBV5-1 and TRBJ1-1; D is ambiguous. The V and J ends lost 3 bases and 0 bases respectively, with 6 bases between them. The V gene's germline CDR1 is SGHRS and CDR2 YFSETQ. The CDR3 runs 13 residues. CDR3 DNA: TGCGCCAGCAGCTGGAACATGAACACTGAAGCTTTCTTT. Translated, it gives CASSWNMNTEAFF.

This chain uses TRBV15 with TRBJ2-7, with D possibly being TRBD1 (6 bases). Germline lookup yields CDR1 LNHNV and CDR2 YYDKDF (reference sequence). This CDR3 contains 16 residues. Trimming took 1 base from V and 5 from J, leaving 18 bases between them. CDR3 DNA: TGTGCCACCAGCAGAGGCGGGTCACAGGGTGCCCACGAGCAGTACTTC. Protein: CATSRGGSQGAHEQYF.

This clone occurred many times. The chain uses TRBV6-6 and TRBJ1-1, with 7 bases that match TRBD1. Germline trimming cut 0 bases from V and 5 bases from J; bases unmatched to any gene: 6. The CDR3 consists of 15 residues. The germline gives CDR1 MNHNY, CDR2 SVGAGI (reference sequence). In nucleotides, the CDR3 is TGTGCCAGCAGTTACTCGGGACAGTCAAGGACTGAAGCTTTCTTT. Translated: CASSYSGQSRTEAFF.

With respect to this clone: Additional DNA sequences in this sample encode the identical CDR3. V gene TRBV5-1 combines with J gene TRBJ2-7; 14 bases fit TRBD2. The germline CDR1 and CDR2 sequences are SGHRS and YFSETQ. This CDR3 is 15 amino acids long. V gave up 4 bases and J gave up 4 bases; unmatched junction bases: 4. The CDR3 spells CASSLGTSGSYEQYF. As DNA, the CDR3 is TGCGCCAGCAGCCTCGGGACTAGCGGGAGTTACGAGCAGTACTTC. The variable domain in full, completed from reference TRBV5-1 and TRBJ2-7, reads KAGVTQTPRYLIKTRGQQVTLSCSPISGHRSVSWYQQTPGQGLQFLFEYFSETQRNKGNFPGRFSGRQFSNSRSEMNVSTLELGDSALYLCASSLGTSGSYEQYFGPGTRLTVT.

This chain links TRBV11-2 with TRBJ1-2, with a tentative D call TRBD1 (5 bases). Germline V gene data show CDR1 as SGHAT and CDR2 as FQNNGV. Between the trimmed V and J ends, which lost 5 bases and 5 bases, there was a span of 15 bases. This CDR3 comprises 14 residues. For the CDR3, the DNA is TGTGCCAGCAGCCACCCCGGACAATCTTATGGCTACACCTTC. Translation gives CASSHPGQSYGYTF.